This TCR beta chain was found in a study of T cells in Graves' hyperthyroidism and ophthalmopathy. The sample holds many counts of this clonotype. RNA transcripts served as the template for amplifying TCR beta CDR3 regions. TCR CDR3 regions were first amplified by RT-PCR with HTBI primers. A single record per CDR3 protein comes from TCRdb applying MiXCR to the multiplex PCR reads. Of over 150,000 distinct CDR3 sequences listed, approximately 15% were seen once; the top ten hold roughly 30%. Trimming shortened V by 6 bases and J by 2 bases, and 13 bases separated the two germline ends. In germline, CDR1 is SNHLY, CDR2 FYNNEI. The CDR3 consists of 14 residues.

This chain connects TRBV2 to TRBJ1-1; D unresolved. Sequencing used blood. The source of this sequence is a woman between 45 and 65 years old with Graves' hyperthyroidism. Here the CDR3 reads CASRTERGNTEAFF. For the CDR3, the DNA is TGTGCCAGCAGGACCGAACGGGGAAACACTGAAGCTTTCTTT.